Listed below are T cell receptor beta chains from one sample, sequenced in a study of T cells in Graves' hyperthyroidism and ophthalmopathy. Each CDR3 protein is one row after TCRdb ran MiXCR on the multiplex PCR reads. Of approximately 370,000 distinct CDR3 sequences listed, 15% to 20% were seen once; the top ten hold about a third. The specimen sequenced was blood. These TCRs come from a woman in her 30s with Graves' hyperthyroidism that later progressed to Graves' ophthalmopathy. CDR3s include the opening cysteine and the closing phenylalanine or tryptophan. D genes are given only for firm matches. Rows may omit the clone size; those that give it use once, few, many or a size class.

>TRBV6-1|TRBJ2-7|TRBD2|few
CALTALAGASDEQYF
TGTGCCTTAACCGCACTAGCGGGAGCCTCCGACGAGCAGTACTTC
>TRBV19|TRBJ2-1|.|.
CASSTSAYNEQFF
TGTGCCAGTAGTACTAGCGCCTACAATGAGCAGTTCTTC
>TRBV2|TRBJ1-6|.|many
CASSGPRETYNSPLHF
TGTGCCAGCAGTGGGCCGAGAGAGACTTATAATTCACCCCTCCACTTT
>TRBV9|TRBJ1-4|.|.
CASSPRGGRNEKLFF
TGTGCCAGCAGCCCCCGGGGGGGGCGCAATGAAAAACTGTTTTTT
>TRBV4-1|TRBJ2-1|.|.
CASSQGPGSSSYNEQFF
TGCGCCAGCAGCCAAGGCCCGGGCTCTAGCTCCTACAATGAGCAGTTCTTC
>TRBV25-1|TRBJ1-5|TRBD1|few
CASRETGFGQPQHF
TGTGCCAGCAGAGAGACAGGGTTTGGTCAGCCCCAGCATTTT
>TRBV20-1|TRBJ1-5|.|.
CSAPRGGAGNQPQHF
TGCAGTGCTCCGCGGGGGGGGGCGGGAAATCAGCCCCAGCATTTT
>TRBV28|TRBJ2-5|TRBD1|many
CASSLYTGANQETQYF
TGTGCCAGCAGTTTGTACACAGGGGCGAACCAAGAGACCCAGTACTTC
>TRBV4-1|TRBJ1-4|.|.
CASSQSKTGYTTNEKLFF
TGCGCCAGCAGCCAATCGAAGACAGGTTATACAACTAATGAAAAACTGTTTTTT
>TRBV24-1|TRBJ2-1|TRBD2|few
CATSDLTQGLAGSNEQFF
TGTGCCACCAGTGATTTGACCCAGGGACTAGCGGGTTCCAATGAGCAGTTCTTC
>TRBV9|TRBJ2-5|.|many
CASSVVGGSQETQYF
TGTGCCAGCAGCGTAGTAGGGGGATCCCAAGAGACCCAGTACTTC
>TRBV30|TRBJ1-2|TRBD1|many
CAWSGGTGLSGYTF
TGTGCCTGGAGTGGCGGGACAGGGTTGAGTGGCTACACCTTC
>TRBV25-1|TRBJ2-7|.|.
CASSPPGDNPYEQYF
TGTGCCAGCAGTCCTCCCGGGGACAACCCCTACGAGCAGTACTTC
>TRBV13|TRBJ1-1|.|many
CASSLRYLGAFF
TGTGCCAGCAGCCTACGGTATTTGGGAGCTTTCTTT
>TRBV5-1|TRBJ2-7|.|many
CASNGEAGYEQYF
TGCGCCAGCAATGGAGAGGCTGGCTACGAGCAGTACTTC
>TRBV13|TRBJ1-1|.|once
CASSSDRRRLNTEAFF
TGTGCCAGCAGCTCCGACCGGAGACGTTTGAACACTGAAGCTTTCTTT